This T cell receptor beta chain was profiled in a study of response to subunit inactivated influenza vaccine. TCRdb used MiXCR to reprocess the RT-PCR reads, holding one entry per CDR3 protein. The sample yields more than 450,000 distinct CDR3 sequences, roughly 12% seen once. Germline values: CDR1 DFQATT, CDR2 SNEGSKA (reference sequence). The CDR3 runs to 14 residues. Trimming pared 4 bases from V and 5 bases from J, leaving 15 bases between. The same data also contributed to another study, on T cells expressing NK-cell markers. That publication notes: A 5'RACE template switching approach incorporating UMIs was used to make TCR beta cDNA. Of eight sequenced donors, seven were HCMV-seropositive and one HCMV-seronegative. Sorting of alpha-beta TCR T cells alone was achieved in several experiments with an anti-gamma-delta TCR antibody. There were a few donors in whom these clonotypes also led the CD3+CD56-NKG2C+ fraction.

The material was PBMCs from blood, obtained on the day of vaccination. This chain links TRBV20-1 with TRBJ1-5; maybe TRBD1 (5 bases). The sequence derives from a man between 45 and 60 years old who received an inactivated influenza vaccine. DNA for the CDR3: TGCAGTGCTATCGGGACCCTCCGGGATCAGCCCCAGCATTTT. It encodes CSAIGTLRDQPQHF.